This T cell receptor (beta chain) was sequenced in a study of tumor and adjacent non-tumor tissue in lung cancer. Study information: There were 12 adenocarcinoma, 2 squamous cell carcinoma and 1 small cell lung cancer cases. Study-wide points: In normal lung, the top 100 clones were significantly more dominant than in tumor.

With regard to this clonotype: Its cognate antigen is unknown. The junction shows a germline mismatch at one end, possibly a read error.

The template was RNA from unsorted bulk tissue. Germline CDR1 reads KGHDR; CDR2 reads SFDVKD. The CDR3 runs 14 residues. A modified ARM-PCR protocol with three rounds of nested PCR amplified TCRbeta. TCRdb passed the multiplex PCR reads through MiXCR, listing each CDR3 protein once. The sample holds roughly 66,000 distinct CDR3 sequences, 73% seen once. The sequence was collected from a man aged 55 to 69 with non-small cell lung cancer. The chain employs TRBV24-1 and TRBJ2-3; 7 nucleotides match TRBD1. Sample: lung tumor tissue. This chain's CDR3 is CAARGQLGTDTQYF. The CDR3 DNA follows: TGTGCCGCCAGGGGACAGTTAGGCACAGATACGCAGTATTTT.